This T cell receptor (beta chain) appears in the sequencing data of a study of cytomegalovirus exposure and HLA in healthy donors (dated by TCRdb to 2016 to 2017). Regarding the research as a whole: In an earlier analysis of some 610 of the donors, 276 Gb of sequence data and some 120 million unique TCR beta sequences from about 190 million T cells were reported. Among around 400 genotyped donors of the cohort, an average of roughly 230,000 unique TCR beta nucleotide sequences was sequenced per donor, of which about 19% were non-productive. The T cell repertoires of 700 or so subjects were profiled by immunosequencing and related to cytomegalovirus serostatus. A later analysis re-examined previously published TCR beta repertoires from more than 550 donors and added high-resolution HLA genotyping to investigate patterns of TCR occurrence. To predict cytomegalovirus infection status, the study combined high-throughput TCR immunosequencing, statistical association of individual TCRs with disease status, and machine learning. Among the roughly 390 genotyped donors, around 79% belonged to the genetic ancestry cluster associated with self-reported Caucasian donors. Donor age, sex, ethnicity and CMV serostatus were compiled together with the repertoire data. The study aimed to test whether signatures of past pathogen exposure could be identified by cataloging public T cell receptors. An early release covering 550 to 700 HLA-typed donors comprised about 300 gigabases of sequencing data and around 80 million unique TCR sequences. Along with the roughly 710-subject first cohort, a separate validation cohort of over a hundred different subjects was used. To decide whether each TCR beta V gene segment behaved as functional or pseudogenic, an earlier analysis of some 600 of the donors relied on high-throughput TCR beta sequencing. Because of strong linkage in the cohort, 4 to 6 DR-DQ haplotypes were treated as single units for association and clustering. The number of typed donors differed by locus: about 620-640 for A, B, C, DRB1 and DQB1; 500 to 550 for DQA1; 606 for DPA1; and some 450 for DPB1. Genome-wide SNP genotypes for about three fifths of the roughly 670 donors were used in a later genetic analysis, which treated that subset as a discovery cohort. Both class I and class II loci were covered by HLA typing, at four-digit resolution. All discovery cohort repertoires had been generated using a single sequencing platform. In the later analysis, no new phenotypic data were used to find candidate immune exposures; instead, reliance was placed on TCR beta sequences and their occurrence across donors.

With respect to this clone: Its specific antigen is unknown. It has no much larger one-base neighbor in the sample; base qualities were not kept.

Overall study outcomes, separate from this receptor: Because HLA typing was unavailable for some donors at each locus, only the typed subset was used in association tests. The only immune exposure information available for the cohort was CMV serostatus. A cluster of highly shared sequence variants was judged likely to be a technical artifact of the sequencing pipeline. Roughly uniform sequencing depth across donors was assumed in presence/absence analyses, although this assumption may not hold. According to a later analysis, TCR association rates differed among HLA loci, with DRB1 alleles showing the most associated TCRs and HLA-C alleles showing the fewest. Assigning TCR associations to individual alleles was difficult when HLA alleles, especially DR and DQ, strongly co-occurred. A total of fewer than 200 TCR beta chains were listed by the study as associated with cytomegalovirus. A later analysis found that HLA-associated TCR beta chains were more clonally expanded and had lower generation probabilities than equally common non-associated chains. A later genetic analysis associated a missense DCLRE1C variant with V-gene and J-gene trimming of TCR beta chains, and an independent cohort replicated the association. In an earlier analysis of approximately 590 of the donors, most TCR beta V segments appeared in productive rearrangements about 90% or about 30% of the time, broadly matching IMGT annotations. In a later analysis, most CMV-associated TCR beta chains were found to appear HLA-restricted, with HLA associations seemingly driven largely by CMV exposure. A later analysis reported that several top co-occurrence clusters appeared linked to parvovirus B19, influenza, CMV and Epstein-Barr virus. A further reported finding was that TCR beta sequences accurately predicted the HLA-A and HLA-B alleles for most subjects in the first cohort. Correlated functional status among segregating V segments might reflect linkage disequilibrium, but an unknown experimental factor could not be ruled out. In vitro tests confirmed that a few of the cytomegalovirus-associated TCR beta chains recognize cytomegalovirus antigens. According to the authors, the approach could potentially be generalized to other disease states and immunological phenotypes. In a later genetic analysis, fewer N-insertions in productive TCRs were reported among donors in an Asian-associated ancestry cluster than the approximately 710-donor mean. In this cohort, only TCR beta chains were sequenced, and detectable features were limited by the absence of alpha or paired-chain data. The classifier was reported to diagnose cytomegalovirus status with high specificity and sensitivity in both the original and validation cohorts. Because the 87-base-pair reads could not distinguish some IMGT-functional V segments, including TRBV6-2 and TRBV6-3, those segments were excluded. About 17 rarely observed V segments, including chromosome 9 orphons, were excluded from the earlier analysis of approximately 500 of the donors because counts were too low. While some public TCRs were present in many individuals, most TCR sequences turned up only very rarely across donors. Specific HLA alleles were associated with roughly 16,000 TCR beta sequences at a false discovery rate of 0.05 in a later analysis.

Via the germline V gene, CDR1 is MDHEN and CDR2 SYDVKM. The CDR3 measures 13 amino acids from cysteine to phenylalanine. Only the CDR3 part of the read is kept: 39 bases, read in frame from the first base. Ends trimmed: V by 5 bases, J by 7 bases; bases unmatched to a gene: 6. Libraries came from the immunoSEQ multiplex PCR assay. For the multiplex PCR, a mixture combining 60 forward primers for TCR Vbeta segments and 13 reverse primers for TCR Jbeta segments was used. A multiplex PCR assay on genomic DNA amplified the CDR3 region of rearranged TCR beta genes. Amplified TCR beta libraries were sequenced as 87-base-pair reads on the Illumina HiSeq System. From the authors' description of their analysis: In a later analysis, 80 million or so unique TCR beta chains were counted across the roughly 670 repertoires, and approximately 11 million of these chains were shared by at least two donors. Raw reads were error-corrected and collapsed into unique sequences by a nearest-neighbor algorithm in which closely related sequences were merged to remove PCR and sequencing errors. To assign V, D and J gene segments, CDR3 sequences were aligned to IMGT reference sequences. For a sequence to be retained, a match of at least six nucleotides was required to both a V gene segment and a J gene segment. Rearrangements were called productive when the CDR3 lacked stop codons and stayed in frame with V and J; all others were non-productive. Following IMGT convention, CDR3 was defined as the stretch from the second conserved V-encoded cysteine up to the conserved J-encoded phenylalanine. The earlier analysis of fewer than 700 of the donors excluded sequences that lacked an unambiguous match to a single V gene segment. An earlier analysis of 500 to 700 of the donors classified V segments as functional when productive rearrangements were above 56.7% and as segregating when the standard deviation between donors was above 5%. A statistical classification framework was developed to diagnose cytomegalovirus status using the catalog of TCR beta chain sequences. In a later analysis, TCR nucleotide sequences were compared against IMGT/GENE-DB human TR gene sequences so that V and J genes could be assigned. A later analysis assigned CDR3 sequences and most-parsimonious VDJ recombination scenarios with the TCRdist pipeline. In a later analysis, every TCR beta chain was defined by the combination of its CDR3 amino acid sequence and its V-gene family, and reads without a unique V-gene family were dropped. As a way to deal with suspected cross-contamination and a sequencing artifact, a later analysis dropped 450 to 700 nucleotide sequences that were highly shared and had low generation probability. A later analysis calculated a clonal expansion index for each public chain from normalized within-repertoire ranks of inferred template counts. In a later analysis, generation probabilities were computed using a VDJ recombination model fitted to out-of-frame rearrangements, and the results were checked against IGoR. Hypergeometric tests were used in a later analysis to score TCR-TCR, TCR-HLA and TCR-CMV co-occurrence, with a repertoire-size bias correction applied to the TCR pairs. A later analysis estimated false discovery rates by permuting HLA or CMV assignments 20 times. A later analysis grouped co-occurring TCRs with DBSCAN, adding TCRdist sequence similarity when clustering within HLA-allele-positive subsets. Repertoires with fewer than 30,000 or more than 120,000 public chains, plus five repertoires with anomalous nucleotide sharing, were excluded from co-occurrence clustering. TCRdb stores this immuneACCESS table with in-frame sequences only. Part of the clones is absent; in the studies checked, under half of the shortfall reflects unresolved V genes, and no reason is known for the rest. Clonal size and the V and J genes are those of that table, whereas D and trimming came from the DNA. The table for this sample lists roughly 150,000 clones; approximately 9% of them were counted only once. The top ten clonotypes cover 1.8% of the sample.

The cohort comprised fewer than 750 healthy bone marrow donors. All cohort members were sampled while nominally healthy, although unrecorded immune exposures were likely present. The donor was CMV seronegative and was included in the group of hundreds of seronegative cohort members. A peripheral blood sample was collected from each donor, and TCR beta sequencing was performed on peripheral blood mononuclear cells. The Qiagen DNeasy Blood Extraction Kit was used to extract genomic DNA from the blood cell samples. The TCR sequence derives from a male donor in good health and CMV-seronegative. This chain joins TRBV28 to TRBJ1-1; 8 middle bases align to TRBD1. The source material was PBMCs. The bases are TGTGCCAGCAGTGTCCAGGGGGCTGTTGAAGCTTTCTTT. This translates into CASSVQGAVEAFF.